Presented here are 32 T cell receptor beta chains from one specimen sequenced in a study of blood T cell repertoires in COVID-19. Measured with immunoSEQ multiplex PCR; TCRdb has only the in-frame clones, and not every one. The data show around 300,000 clones, nearly 90% seen once. The specimen was peripheral blood. The receptors shown here come from a woman in her 40s with COVID-19, enrolled during active disease.

The chain joins TRBV5-1 to TRBJ1-2, with D perhaps matching TRBD1 (6 bases). Trimming shortened V by 4 bases and J by 1 base, and 11 bases separated the two germline ends. Germline V CDR1 and CDR2: SGHRS, YFSETQ. The CDR3 covers 14 residues. DNA of the CDR3: TGCGCCAGCAGCACGACACAGGGTAACTATGGCTACACCTTC. It codes for CASSTTQGNYGYTF. Based on the CDR3 plus reference TRBV5-1 and TRBJ1-2, the full variable domain is KAGVTQTPRYLIKTRGQQVTLSCSPISGHRSVSWYQQTPGQGLQFLFEYFSETQRNKGNFPGRFSGRQFSNSRSEMNVSTLELGDSALYLCASSTTQGNYGYTFGSGTRLTVV.

DNA for the CDR3: TGTGCCAGCAGTTTGGTGCTAGCTAGAGGCTACGAGCAGTACTTC. Residues: CASSLVLARGYEQYF. The chain recombines TRBV27 with TRBJ2-7, with a tentative D call TRBD2 (5 bases). The CDR3 sequence is 15 residues long. Germline CDR1 is MNHEY and CDR2 is SMNVEV (reference sequence). Between the trimmed V and J ends, which lost 3 bases and 3 bases, there was a span of 15 bases.

The genes are TRBV4-2 and TRBJ2-4; D ambiguous. The ends were cut back, 0 bases at V and 9 bases at J, with 9 bases in the middle. Germline V CDR1 and CDR2: LGHNA, YNFKEQ. The CDR3 is made up of 13 amino acids. In nucleotides, the CDR3 is TGTGCCAGCAGCCAAGACCTGAGAGGCATTCAGTACTTC. Protein product: CASSQDLRGIQYF.

Here the CDR3 DNA reads TGTGCCAGTAGTATACTCGGACTACCCAATGAGCAGTTCTTC. Translated: CASSILGLPNEQFF. The chain joins TRBV19 to TRBJ2-1; D might be TRBD2 (6 bases). Germline V gene lookup returns CDR1 LNHDA and CDR2 SQIVND (reference sequence). The CDR3 is 14 amino acids. V was clipped by 2 bases and J by 6 bases, with 11 bases between them. The full variable domain, with the rest looked up from reference TRBV19 and TRBJ2-1, is DGGITQSPKYLFRKEGQNVTLSCEQNLNHDAMYWYRQDPGQGLRLIYYSQIVNDFQKGDIAEGYSVSREKKESFPLTVTSAQKNPTAFYLCASSILGLPNEQFFGPGTRLTVL.

The sample holds many counts of this clone. This chain joins TRBV7-8 and TRBJ1-4; D is ambiguous. Germline-derived CDR1 and CDR2 are SGHVS and FQNEAQ. The CDR3 is 17 amino acids. Trimming cost V 0 bases and J 7 bases, with 18 bases left between them. The CDR3 DNA is TGTGCCAGCAGCTTAGCGCCCCCGAGCGGGCTCGGTGAAAAACTGTTTTTT. It encodes CASSLAPPSGLGEKLFF.

This chain connects TRBV6-5 to TRBJ1-6; 8 bases are shared with TRBD1. V lost 6 bases, J lost 7 bases, and 5 bases stayed unmatched. The CDR3 loop spans 14 amino acids. Germline V gene sequence: CDR1 MNHEY, CDR2 SVGAGI. The CDR3 protein is CASSRTGKNSPLHF. CDR3 sequence (DNA): TGTGCCAGCAGCCGGACAGGGAAAAATTCACCCCTCCACTTT.

This chain links TRBV3-1 (or the pseudogene TRBV3-2) with TRBJ2-5; D not resolved. Germline loops: CDR1 LGHDT, CDR2 YNNKEL (reference sequence). The CDR3 covers 17 residues. Trimming shortened V by 0 bases and J by 1 base, and 15 bases separated the two germline ends. The CDR3 sequence: CASSQDPERARQETQYF. Written as DNA, the CDR3 is TGTGCCAGCAGCCAAGATCCCGAGCGCGCCCGCCAAGAGACCCAGTACTTC.

V gene TRBV5-5 combines with J gene TRBJ1-1; perhaps TRBD1 as D (6 bases). Germline CDR1 SGHKS, CDR2 YYEKEE (reference sequence). The CDR3 runs 16 residues. V was trimmed by 4 bases and J by 3 bases, leaving 19 bases between them. For the CDR3, the DNA is TGTGCCAGCAGCCTCCACCGGGGGGGCGGCTACACTGAAGCTTTCTTT. Its translation: CASSLHRGGGYTEAFF.

The sample holds a few counts of this clone. The chain couples TRBV19 to TRBJ2-2; the D is unclear. Trimming cost V 5 bases and J 4 bases, with 14 bases left between them. Germline V gene data show CDR1 as LNHDA and CDR2 as SQIVND (reference sequence). The length of the CDR3 is 15 residues. In nucleotides, the CDR3 is TGTGCCAGTAGTCAAAGAACAGTTAGCACCGGGGAGCTGTTTTTT. Residues: CASSQRTVSTGELFF. The full variable domain, completed using reference TRBV19 and TRBJ2-2, is DGGITQSPKYLFRKEGQNVTLSCEQNLNHDAMYWYRQDPGQGLRLIYYSQIVNDFQKGDIAEGYSVSREKKESFPLTVTSAQKNPTAFYLCASSQRTVSTGELFFGEGSRLTVL.

This chain joins TRBV5-8 and TRBJ1-2; a weak D match, TRBD1 (6 bases). The CDR3 spans 15 residues. Trimming cost V 3 bases and J 1 base, with 13 bases left between them. CDR1 and CDR2 from the germline V gene are SGHTS and YDEGEE. The chain's CDR3 is CASSWADRINYGYTF. The CDR3 DNA sequence: TGTGCCAGCAGCTGGGCTGACAGGATTAACTATGGCTACACCTTC. Using reference TRBV5-8 and TRBJ1-2 for the parts outside the CDR3, the full variable domain is EAGVTQSPTHLIKTRGQQATLRCSPISGHTSVYWYQQALGLGLQFLLWYDEGEERNRGNFPPRFSGRQFPNYSSELNVNALELEDSALYLCASSWADRINYGYTFGSGTRLTVV.

The count of this clone is one. This sequence joins TRBV4-2 and TRBJ1-4, with TRBD1 matching 9 bases. From germline, CDR1 is LGHNA and CDR2 YNFKEQ. The CDR3 consists of 15 residues. Germline trimming cut 1 base from V and 7 bases from J; bases unmatched to any gene: 4. CDR3 in amino acids: CASSQGDRDAEKLFF. The CDR3 coding sequence is TGTGCCAGCAGCCAAGGGGACAGGGATGCTGAAAAACTGTTTTTT.

V usage is TRBV7-2 and J usage is TRBJ2-6, with 10 nucleotides matching TRBD1. V was clipped by 1 base and J by 0 bases; unmatched bases: 6. This CDR3 comprises 19 residues. Germline loops: CDR1 SGHTA, CDR2 FQGNSA. The CDR3: CASSLVAGQGYSGANVLTF. CDR3 DNA: TGTGCCAGCAGCTTAGTGGCGGGACAGGGGTACTCTGGGGCCAACGTCCTGACTTTC.

Concerning this clone: At one boundary the junction diverges from the germline segment, which might be a read error. V gene TRBV28 combines with J gene TRBJ1-2; 9 bases line up with TRBD1. Per the germline V gene, CDR1 is MDHEN and CDR2 is SYDVKM. This CDR3 region has 12 residues. The DNA for the CDR3 is TGCTTGACAGGGGGTATTCACTATGGCTACACCTTC. Encoded protein: CLTGGIHYGYTF.

This clone was found once. The genes are TRBV6-6 and TRBJ1-3; 7 bases are a match to TRBD1. Looked up from germline, CDR1 is MNHNY and CDR2 is SVGAGI (reference sequence). Unmatched junction bases numbered 5, after V lost 5 bases and J lost 4 bases. This CDR3 is 14 amino acids long. CDR3 bases: TGTGCCAGCAGTCGACAGGGAAGCGGAAACACCATATATTTT. It encodes CASSRQGSGNTIYF.

This chain joins TRBV5-1 and TRBJ1-2; D remains unclear. Trimming pared 4 bases from V and 4 bases from J, leaving 14 bases between. The CDR3 extends over 14 amino acids. CDR1 and CDR2 (germline): SGHRS, YFSETQ. The CDR3 sequence: CASSLGYSGYGYTF. CDR3 nucleotides: TGCGCCAGCAGCCTGGGGTATTCGGGCTATGGCTACACCTTC.

V usage is TRBV7-2 and J usage is TRBJ2-2, with 8 bases aligning to TRBD2. Trimming at V came to 8 bases and at J to 3 bases, leaving 8 bases not matched to a gene. CDR1 SGHTA and CDR2 FQGNSA come from the germline V gene. There are 15 residues in the CDR3. DNA of the CDR3: TGTGCCAGCGCGGGGGCTAGCGGGTACACCGGGGAGCTGTTTTTT. This codes for CASAGASGYTGELFF.

The chain combines TRBV7-2 with TRBJ2-7; 9 nucleotides align to TRBD2. After removal of 6 bases from V and 6 bases from J, the junction contained 6 bases not matched to a gene. This CDR3 spans 13 amino acids. Per the germline V gene, CDR1 is SGHTA and CDR2 is FQGNSA. CDR3 sequence: CASSFSGRPEQYF. The CDR3 DNA sequence: TGTGCCAGCAGTTTCAGCGGGAGGCCCGAGCAGTACTTC. Looking up the rest from reference TRBV7-2 and TRBJ2-7 gives the full variable domain: GAGVSQSPSNKVTEKGKDVELRCDPISGHTALYWYRQSLGQGLEFLIYFQGNSAPDKSGLPSDRFSAERTGGSVSTLTIQRTQQEDSAVYLCASSFSGRPEQYFGPGTRLTVT.

This clone was seen more than once but under ten times. This sequence joins TRBV7-9 and TRBJ2-2; D possibly corresponds to TRBD2 (6 bases). This CDR3 comprises 14 residues. Germline CDR1 SEHNR, CDR2 FQNEAQ (reference sequence). Trimming shortened V by 5 bases and J by 3 bases, and 10 bases separated the two germline ends. Here the CDR3 DNA reads TGTGCCAGCAGCGCGGGACTCCACACCGGGGAGCTGTTTTTT. It yields the protein CASSAGLHTGELFF.

The V and J genes are TRBV7-9 and TRBJ1-2; D is perhaps TRBD1 (5 bases). Between the trimmed V and J ends, which lost 5 bases and 10 bases, there was a span of 23 bases. The CDR3 length is 15 residues. The germline V gene encodes CDR1 SEHNR and CDR2 FQNEAQ (reference sequence). CDR3 sequence (DNA): TGTGCCAGCAGCCTTTTTTCGAAGGGGCTTAGTGACTACACCTTC. Its translation is CASSLFSKGLSDYTF. Together with reference TRBV7-9 and TRBJ1-2, the CDR3 gives the full variable domain: DTGVSQNPRHKITKRGQNVTFRCDPISEHNRLYWYRQTLGQGPEFLTYFQNEAQLEKSRLLSDRFSAERPKGSFSTLEIQRTEQGDSAMYLCASSLFSKGLSDYTFGSGTRLTVV.

This sequence joins TRBV29-1 and TRBJ2-5, with D perhaps TRBD1 (5 bases). The V gene's germline CDR1 is SQVTM and CDR2 ANQGSEA. Between the trimmed V and J ends, which lost 5 bases and 8 bases, there was a span of 12 bases. The CDR3 runs to 11 residues. Here the CDR3 reads CSVQPQGTQYF. CDR3 bases: TGCAGCGTTCAGCCCCAGGGTACCCAGTACTTC.

V usage is TRBV28 and J usage is TRBJ1-4; possible D gene TRBD1, 5 bases. Trimming pared 6 bases from V and 1 base from J, leaving 6 bases between. Germline-derived CDR1 and CDR2 are MDHEN and SYDVKM. The CDR3 extends over 13 amino acids. CDR3 bases: TGTGCCAGCAGAGACAGAACTAATGAAAAACTGTTTTTT. Protein sequence: CASRDRTNEKLFF. The full variable domain, in which reference TRBV28 and TRBJ1-4 provide the parts outside the CDR3, is DVKVTQSSRYLVKRTGEKVFLECVQDMDHENMFWYRQDPGLGLRLIYFSYDVKMKEKGDIPEGYSVSREKKERFSLILESASTNQTSMYLCASRDRTNEKLFFGSGTQLSVL.

V is TRBV14 and J is TRBJ2-7, with D hard to call. With 1 base removed from V and 6 bases from J, the gap between germline ends came to 4 bases. Germline V lookup: CDR1 SGHDN, CDR2 FVKESK. This CDR3 comprises 11 residues. The CDR3 nucleotides are TGTGCCAGCAGCCAAGTCTCCGAGCAGTACTTC. The encoded protein is CASSQVSEQYF.

Worth noting for this clone: The sample carries other DNA sequences with the same CDR3. The chain recombines TRBV28 with TRBJ1-5; possible D gene TRBD1, 6 bases. Trimming took off 5 bases at V and 4 bases at J, with 9 bases between the two ends. The CDR3 is made up of 13 amino acids. Germline CDR1 reads MDHEN; CDR2 reads SYDVKM. The CDR3 region has the DNA TGTGCCAGCAGTAGGACAGTAAATCAGCCCCAGCATTTT. Translated: CASSRTVNQPQHF.

The chain links TRBV28 to TRBJ1-5; TRBD1 might be the D (5 bases). The V and J ends lost 5 bases and 5 bases respectively, with 13 bases between them. CDR1 is MDHEN, CDR2 SYDVKM, per germline. CDR3 length equals 14 residues. CDR3 DNA sequence: TGTGCCAGCAGTCACCCCTCGGGGGATCAGCCCCAGCATTTT. It translates to CASSHPSGDQPQHF.

The rearrangement links TRBV7-2 to TRBJ2-3; 9 positions agree with TRBD2. The CDR3 totals 18 residues. The germline CDR1 and CDR2 sequences are SGHTA and FQGNSA. Germline trimming cut 0 bases from V and 2 bases from J; bases unmatched to any gene: 9. The DNA of the CDR3 is TGTGCCAGCAGCTTAGCAAATCTAGCGGGACTACTCACAGATACGCAGTATTTT. This gives the protein CASSLANLAGLLTDTQYF.

This chain links TRBV5-1 with TRBJ2-6, with D possibly being TRBD1 (5 bases). V lost 4 bases and J lost 4, with 6 bases in between. The CDR3 runs 13 residues. Germline CDR1 SGHRS, CDR2 YFSETQ. The CDR3 is CASSGAGANVLTF. CDR3 bases: TGCGCCAGCAGCGGGGCGGGGGCCAACGTCCTGACTTTC.

This clone was picked up a small number of times. The chain carries TRBV7-2 and TRBJ1-2, with a possible D match to TRBD1 (5 bases). The germline V and J ends were trimmed by 5 bases and 2 bases, with 9 bases remaining between them. The CDR3 extends over 13 amino acids. In germline, CDR1 is SGHTA, CDR2 FQGNSA. The CDR3 sequence: CASSKGQNYGYTF. CDR3 DNA sequence: TGTGCCAGCAGCAAGGGGCAGAACTATGGCTACACCTTC.

The chain recombines TRBV9 with TRBJ2-1, with D unclear. CDR1 SGDLS and CDR2 YYNGEE come from the germline V gene. Trimming stripped 4 bases from V and 4 bases from J, with 21 bases between. The CDR3 contains 17 residues. CDR3 DNA sequence: TGTGCCAGCAGCCCAAGCCCCCAGCGAGCCCTTTACAATGAGCAGTTCTTC. This sequence encodes CASSPSPQRALYNEQFF.

The gene calls are TRBV7-2 and TRBJ2-7; D is perhaps TRBD2 (5 bases). From germline, CDR1 is SGHTA and CDR2 FQGNSA. The CDR3 spans 14 residues. V lost 2 bases and J 4 bases, leaving 12 bases between the germline ends. This CDR3 is CASSLSREKYEQYF. The CDR3 DNA follows: TGTGCCAGCAGCTTAAGTAGGGAGAAATACGAGCAGTACTTC.

The chain links TRBV3-1 (or the pseudogene TRBV3-2) to TRBJ2-7; tentative D call: TRBD2 (5 bases). V was trimmed by 1 base and J by 0 bases, leaving 16 bases between them. Looked up from germline, CDR1 is LGHDT and CDR2 is YNNKEL (reference sequence). The CDR3 totals 17 residues. The CDR3 region is CASSQGFGKRSSYEQYF. Written as DNA, the CDR3 is TGTGCCAGCAGCCAAGGTTTCGGGAAGAGGAGCTCCTACGAGCAGTACTTC.

This chain connects TRBV5-1 to TRBJ1-1; maybe TRBD1 (5 bases). Trimming removed 2 bases from V and 5 bases from J, with 13 bases in between. CDR1 SGHRS and CDR2 YFSETQ come from the germline V gene. The CDR3 is made up of 14 amino acids. The CDR3 DNA reads TGCGCCAGCAGCTTCTCCCTAACAGGTACTGAAGCTTTCTTT. It codes for CASSFSLTGTEAFF.

The sample holds a few counts of this clone. For the CDR3, the DNA is TGCAGTGCTAGTGTCGGCTACAATGAGCAGTTCTTC. Its translation: CSASVGYNEQFF. The V gene is TRBV20-1, the J gene TRBJ2-1, with D unresolved. Trimming removed 3 bases from V and 3 bases from J, with 6 bases in between. The CDR3 sequence is 12 residues long. Germline V gives CDR1 DFQATT, CDR2 SNEGSKA (reference sequence).